This T cell receptor (beta chain) appears in the sequencing data of a study of long-term antiretroviral therapy in people with HIV. Study observations and caveats: The study found narrower CDR3 length ranges in HIV repertoires than in controls. Blood draws took place between the mid-2000s and the late 2010s and possibly involved older ART regimens.

The run of the v3.0 immunoSEQ assay was at survey level. Assay used: immunoSEQ multiplex PCR; TCRdb lists only in-frame clones, some missing. This table has about 33,000 clones, about three quarters appearing once. At least two post-ART and at least one pre-ART PBMC sample were available for each donor. Comments on this clone: The antigen remains unidentified.

Sequenced here: unsorted PBMCs, sampled 3.1 years after starting antiretroviral therapy. The clonotype was recovered from a woman between 45 and 60 years old with HIV.

The CDR3 is CASSIVTEAFF. CDR3 coding DNA: TGTGCCAGTAGTATAGTTACTGAAGCTTTCTTT. The chain has TRBV19 and TRBJ1-1; D call uncertain. V lost 1 base and J lost 5, with 2 bases in between. This CDR3 spans 11 amino acids. Germline-derived CDR1 and CDR2 are LNHDA and SQIVND (reference sequence).